The next 19 T cell receptor beta chains were all read from a single sample in a study of CD8 T cells in ankylosing spondylitis. TCRdb re-called the 5' RACE reads through MiXCR, storing one row per CDR3 protein. Of 380,000 or so distinct CDR3 sequences listed, 20% to 25% are singletons. The sequenced sample was blood, either unsorted or a sorted T cell fraction (not recorded which). The receptors derive from a male donor with ankylosing spondylitis or in good health (not recorded which).

This sequence joins TRBV3-1 and TRBJ2-2; 10 bases are shared with TRBD1. Germline CDR1 and CDR2: LGHDT and YNNKEL (reference sequence). The CDR3 is 16 amino acids. Trimming at V came to 4 bases and at J to 6 bases, leaving 8 bases not matched to a gene. The CDR3 here is CASSPLTGGIAGELFF. The CDR3 DNA is TGTGCCAGCAGCCCCCTGACAGGGGGCATCGCCGGGGAGCTGTTTTTT.

The DNA for the CDR3 is TGCGCCAGCGTGGACAGGTCCGACTACGAGCAGTACTTC. Amino acids: CASVDRSDYEQYF. V gene TRBV10-2 combines with J gene TRBJ2-7; TRBD1 matches at 7 bases. Per the germline V gene, CDR1 is WSHSY and CDR2 is SAAADI. V lost 8 bases, J lost 3 bases, and 7 bases stayed unmatched. CDR3 size: 13 residues.

This clonotype was counted at least ten times. The chain joins TRBV12-3 or TRBV12-4 to TRBJ2-1; D perhaps matches TRBD2 (6 bases). Between the trimmed V and J ends, which lost 3 bases and 6 bases, there was a span of 9 bases. The CDR3 extends over 13 amino acids. CDR3: CASSFIAVNEQFF. The CDR3 bases are TGTGCCAGCAGTTTCATAGCGGTCAATGAGCAGTTCTTC.

The chain uses TRBV12-3 or TRBV12-4 and TRBJ2-7, with 9 bases fitting TRBD1. Trimming cost V 6 bases and J 3 bases; bases outside gene matches: 3. The CDR3 sequence is 13 residues long. The CDR3 reads CASSHRGLYEQYF. Written as DNA, the CDR3 is TGTGCCAGCAGCCACAGGGGGCTCTACGAGCAGTACTTC.

This chain joins TRBV4-1 and TRBJ1-6; D is unclear. V shed 5 bases and J shed 7 bases, with 15 bases lying between them. Looked up from germline, CDR1 is MGHRA and CDR2 is YSYEKL. The CDR3 spans 15 residues. Written as DNA, the CDR3 is TGCGCCAGCAGCGCAGCAGGAGCCTCGAATTCACCCCTCCACTTT. As protein: CASSAAGASNSPLHF.

The J gene is TRBJ2-1, the V gene TRBV29-1, with D maybe TRBD2 (6 bases). V shed 4 bases and J shed 9 bases, with 10 bases lying between them. The CDR3 is made up of 11 amino acids. Germline V gene sequence: CDR1 SQVTM, CDR2 ANQGSEA. CDR3 nucleotides: TGCAGCGTTGTGAGGGGAGGTGAGCAGTTCTTC. Translated, it gives CSVVRGGEQFF.

This clonotype was detected a few times. The chain is built from TRBV27 and TRBJ2-7, with a tentative D call TRBD2 (5 bases). Per the germline V gene, CDR1 is MNHEY and CDR2 is SMNVEV (reference sequence). Trimming stripped 6 bases from V and 2 bases from J, with 17 bases between. The CDR3 is 15 amino acids. The CDR3 here is CASSPGLDLTYEQYF. The CDR3, as DNA: TGTGCCAGCAGCCCTGGACTGGATTTGACCTACGAGCAGTACTTC.

The gene calls are TRBV6-1 and TRBJ1-6, with a possible D match to TRBD1 (5 bases). CDR3 length: 15 amino acids. V dropped 5 bases and J dropped 8 bases, with 16 bases sitting between them. Germline V gene sequence: CDR1 MNHNS, CDR2 SASEGT. The CDR3 DNA follows: TGTGCCAGCAGTCGTGAGACAGCTCCTTATTCACCCCTCCACTTT. Translating it yields CASSRETAPYSPLHF.

This clonotype has a handful of counts. J is TRBJ2-1 and V is TRBV4-2, with TRBD1 matching 8 bases. V lost 2 bases and J lost 2; bases outside the gene matches: 5. Per the germline V gene, CDR1 is LGHNA and CDR2 is YNFKEQ. The CDR3 loop spans 16 amino acids. This chain's CDR3 is CASSQYQGATYNEQFF. In DNA form, the CDR3 reads TGTGCCAGCAGCCAATACCAGGGGGCCACCTACAATGAGCAGTTCTTC.

Only a few counts were recorded for this clonotype. This rearrangement joins TRBV7-9 to TRBJ2-1, with 7 bases identical to TRBD1. The J segment lost 5 bases and the V segment lost 4 bases, leaving 8 bases of the junction unmatched. CDR3 length: 15 amino acids. Per the germline V gene, CDR1 is SEHNR and CDR2 is FQNEAQ (reference sequence). CDR3 coding DNA: TGTGCCAGCAGCTCCCTAGGGGACAGCCACAATGAGCAGTTCTTC. Its translation: CASSSLGDSHNEQFF.

The V and J genes are TRBV20-1 and TRBJ2-4, with 9 positions matching TRBD2. CDR1 DFQATT and CDR2 SNEGSKA come from the germline V gene (reference sequence). V dropped 0 bases and J dropped 0; count of bases not matched to a gene: 0. The CDR3 spans 15 residues. CDR3 in DNA: TGCAGTGCTAGAGATAGCGGGGGAGCCAAAAACATTCAGTACTTC. Protein sequence: CSARDSGGAKNIQYF.

There are a few counts of this clonotype. The chain is built from TRBV4-2 and TRBJ2-5, with a weak D call TRBD2 (6 bases). The V end was cut by 1 base, the J end by 4 bases, with 16 bases between. Germline-derived CDR1 and CDR2 are LGHNA and YNFKEQ. The CDR3 has 16 residues. CDR3: CASSQGGGTFVETQYF. The CDR3 coding sequence is TGTGCCAGCAGCCAAGGGGGCGGGACTTTCGTAGAGACCCAGTACTTC.

The V call is TRBV3-1, the J call TRBJ2-4, with unresolved D. The CDR3 covers 15 residues. The V end was cut by 1 base, the J end by 1 base, with 8 bases between. The germline V gene encodes CDR1 LGHDT and CDR2 YNNKEL (reference sequence). The CDR3 DNA is TGTGCCAGCAGCCAAGGTGTGGGGGCCAAAAACATTCAGTACTTC. This encodes CASSQGVGAKNIQYF.

A few counts support this clonotype. The genes are TRBV10-3 and TRBJ2-2; weak D call: TRBD2 (5 bases). The CDR3 totals 14 residues. V lost 3 bases and J lost 4, with 9 bases in between. The germline CDR1 and CDR2 sequences are ENHRY and SYGVKD. The DNA of the CDR3 is TGTGCCATCAGTGACTGGGCGGGCACCGGGGAGCTGTTTTTT. Residues: CAISDWAGTGELFF.

This rearrangement joins TRBV4-1 to TRBJ2-5, with 9 bases aligning to TRBD1. V lost 0 bases and J lost 1; bases outside the gene matches: 6. The CDR3 covers 17 residues. CDR1 and CDR2 (germline): MGHRA, YSYEKL. For the CDR3, the DNA is TGCGCCAGCAGCCAAGAACAGGGGGCGCCGGGCCAAGAGACCCAGTACTTC. This codes for CASSQEQGAPGQETQYF.

The chain uses TRBV6-5 and TRBJ2-7; D remains ambiguous. Trimming stripped 4 bases from V and 0 bases from J, with 10 bases between. CDR3 length: 14 amino acids. Per the germline V gene, CDR1 is MNHEY and CDR2 is SVGAGI. The CDR3 DNA reads TGTGCCAGCAGTTCCAGTCGTTACTCCTACGAGCAGTACTTC. This codes for CASSSSRYSYEQYF.

A few counts support this clonotype. The chain uses TRBV7-3 and TRBJ2-2; D is unclear. The CDR3 covers 16 residues. The V end was cut by 0 bases, the J end by 6 bases, with 14 bases between. Germline CDR1 SGHTA, CDR2 FQGTGA. The CDR3 DNA is TGTGCCAGCAGCTTAACGTTGGAGACCCCACCCGGGGAGCTGTTTTTT. This gives the protein CASSLTLETPPGELFF.

This sequence joins TRBV5-1 and TRBJ2-7; D is ambiguous. Trimming shortened V by 1 base and J by 0 bases, and 14 bases separated the two germline ends. Germline lookup yields CDR1 SGHRS and CDR2 YFSETQ. CDR3 length equals 16 residues. CDR3 region: CASSLSRTFPSYEQYF. The CDR3 DNA is TGCGCCAGCAGCTTGTCACGCACCTTTCCCTCCTACGAGCAGTACTTC.

This chain connects TRBV9 to TRBJ2-3; 7 positions match TRBD1. CDR1 is SGDLS and CDR2 is YYNGEE in the germline V gene. CDR3 size: 16 residues. With V trimmed by 3 bases and J by 0 bases, 7 bases remained unmatched. For the CDR3, the DNA is TGTGCCAGCAGCGACGACTACAGGGGAAGCACAGATACGCAGTATTTT. Protein product: CASSDDYRGSTDTQYF.